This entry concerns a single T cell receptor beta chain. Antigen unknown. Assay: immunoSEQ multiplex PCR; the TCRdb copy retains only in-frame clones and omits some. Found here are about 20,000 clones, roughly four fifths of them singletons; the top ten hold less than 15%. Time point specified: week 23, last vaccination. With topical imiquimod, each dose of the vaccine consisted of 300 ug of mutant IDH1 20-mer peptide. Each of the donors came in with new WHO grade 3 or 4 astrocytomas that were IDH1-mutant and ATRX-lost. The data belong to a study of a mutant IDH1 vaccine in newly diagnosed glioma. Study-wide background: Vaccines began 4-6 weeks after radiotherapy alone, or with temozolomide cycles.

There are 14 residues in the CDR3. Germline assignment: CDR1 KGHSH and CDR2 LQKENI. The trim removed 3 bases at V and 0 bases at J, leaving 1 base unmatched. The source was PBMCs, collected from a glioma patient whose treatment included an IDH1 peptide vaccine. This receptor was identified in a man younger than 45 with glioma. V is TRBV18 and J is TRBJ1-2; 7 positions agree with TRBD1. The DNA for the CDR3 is TGTGCCAGCTCACCTGGACAGGCTAACTATGGCTACACCTTC. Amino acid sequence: CASSPGQANYGYTF.